A single sample gave rise to the 20 T cell receptor beta chains below, sequenced in a study of cytomegalovirus exposure and HLA in healthy donors. PCR used 60 Vbeta primers and 13 Jbeta primers. Here immunoSEQ multiplex PCR was the method, and the copy in TCRdb shows in-frame clones only, minus some. The table has over 200,000 clones, more than 70% seen once. Sequencing was done on a sample of PBMCs. The origin of the receptors is a human donor in good health.

The rearrangement uses TRBV5-5 and TRBJ2-1; TRBD2 aligns across 7 bases. Losses at the gene ends were 0 bases for V and 8 bases for J; bases not matched to a gene: 14. CDR1 is SGHKS and CDR2 is YYEKEE in the germline V gene (reference sequence). There are 17 residues in the CDR3. The CDR3 region has the DNA TGTGCCAGCAGCTTGGTTCCGGGGGTCAGGGAGGGGCATGAGCAGTTCTTC. The encoded protein is CASSLVPGVREGHEQFF.

The rearrangement joins TRBV4-3 to TRBJ2-7; D possibly corresponds to TRBD1 (5 bases). Germline CDR1 and CDR2: LGHNA and YSLEER. V shed 0 bases and J shed 3 bases, with 12 bases lying between them. The CDR3 has 15 amino acids. CDR3 nucleotides: TGCGCCAGCAGCCAAGAAGTTCAGGGATACTACGAGCAGTACTTC. This translates into CASSQEVQGYYEQYF.

The chain links TRBV5-4 to TRBJ2-1; D is ambiguous. Germline V gene data show CDR1 as SGHNT and CDR2 as YYREEE (reference sequence). Trimming removed 4 bases at V and 5 bases at J, with 4 bases between. This CDR3 has 11 amino acids. For the CDR3, the DNA is TGTGCCAGCAGCCTAAACAATGAGCAGTTCTTC. It translates to CASSLNNEQFF. Drawing the rest from reference TRBV5-4 and TRBJ2-1, the complete variable domain is ETGVTQSPTHLIKTRGQQVTLRCSSQSGHNTVSWYQQALGQGPQFIFQYYREEENGRGNFPPRFSGLQFPNYSSELNVNALELDDSALYLCASSLNNEQFFGPGTRLTVL.

Notes on this clone: One end of the junction is discordant with germline, which a read error may explain. This chain links TRBV7-9 with TRBJ2-5; unclear D gene. The CDR3 extends over 13 amino acids. Per the germline V gene, CDR1 is SEHNR and CDR2 is FQNEAQ (reference sequence). The CDR3 is CSSNPGGQETQYF. Here the CDR3 DNA reads TGTTCCAGCAATCCTGGCGGTCAAGAGACCCAGTACTTC.

The chain carries TRBV9 and TRBJ2-1; weak D call: TRBD2 (6 bases). Germline CDR1 and CDR2: SGDLS and YYNGEE. V lost 4 bases and J lost 4, with 12 bases in between. The CDR3 runs 14 residues. For the CDR3, the DNA is TGTGCCAGCAGCACCGGGAGCTCATACAATGAGCAGTTCTTC. This gives the protein CASSTGSSYNEQFF.

The V call is TRBV2, the J call TRBJ2-1; a weak D match, TRBD2 (6 bases). The CDR3 has 14 amino acids. The germline V gene encodes CDR1 SNHLY and CDR2 FYNNEI. V gave up 8 bases and J gave up 5 bases, with 16 bases separating them. The CDR3 nucleotides are TGTGCCAGCCAGGGAGGCTGGCGGGACAATGAGCAGTTCTTC. Residues: CASQGGWRDNEQFF.

This clone was picked up one time. This rearrangement joins TRBV10-2 to TRBJ2-7, with TRBD2 matching over 9 bases. Losses at the gene ends were 3 bases for V and 3 bases for J; bases not matched to a gene: 6. The CDR3 length is 15 residues. The germline gives CDR1 WSHSY, CDR2 SAAADI. CDR3: CASSDQTSGGYEQYF. CDR3 sequence (DNA): TGCGCCAGCAGTGATCAGACTAGCGGAGGCTACGAGCAGTACTTC.

V usage is TRBV19 and J usage is TRBJ2-7, with TRBD1 matching over 7 bases. The CDR3 covers 15 residues. Germline CDR1 is LNHDA and CDR2 is SQIVND (reference sequence). V was pared by 0 bases and J by 6 bases, with 8 bases of the junction left unmatched. Here the CDR3 DNA reads TGTGCCAGTAGTATAGAAGGGGGCGTCGTTCGCGAGCAGTACTTC. Translation gives CASSIEGGVVREQYF.

V gene TRBV7-2 combines with J gene TRBJ2-7, with 7 bases identical to TRBD1. V trimming: 9 bases; J trimming: 2 bases; junction bases outside the gene matches: 7. The CDR3 runs to 13 residues. Germline V gene data show CDR1 as SGHTA and CDR2 as FQGNSA. The CDR3 here is CASSRTGAYEQYF. The CDR3 DNA sequence: TGTGCCAGTTCGAGGACAGGAGCCTACGAGCAGTACTTC.

The V call is TRBV18, the J call TRBJ1-4, with D maybe TRBD1 (5 bases). This CDR3 is 14 amino acids long. Per the germline V gene, CDR1 is KGHSH and CDR2 is LQKENI. Deletions cut 3 bases from V and 4 bases from J, with 9 bases between. CDR3 in DNA: TGTGCCAGCTCACCTCCGGGACTTAATGAAAAACTGTTTTTT. This translates into CASSPPGLNEKLFF.

V is TRBV7-2 and J is TRBJ1-2, with TRBD1 as a possible D gene (5 bases). The CDR3 has 13 residues. Trimming removed 4 bases at V and 2 bases at J, with 8 bases between. Germline CDR1 is SGHTA and CDR2 is FQGNSA. CDR3 bases: TGTGCCAGCAGCTGGAGACAGAACTATGGCTACACCTTC. It translates to CASSWRQNYGYTF.

The rearrangement joins TRBV28 to TRBJ1-5; tentative D call: TRBD1 (5 bases). With 5 bases removed from V and 3 bases from J, the gap between germline ends came to 14 bases. CDR1 and CDR2 (germline): MDHEN, SYDVKM. The CDR3 contains 15 residues. DNA of the CDR3: TGTGCCAGCAGTGCAAACAGACAGCTCAATCAGCCCCAGCATTTT. Translating gives CASSANRQLNQPQHF.

This chain connects TRBV2 to TRBJ2-3; TRBD2 agrees at 11 bases. The germline CDR1 and CDR2 sequences are SNHLY and FYNNEI. The CDR3 sequence is 16 residues long. Unmatched junction bases numbered 8, after V lost 6 bases and J lost 3 bases. DNA of the CDR3: TGTGCCAGCAGACCTACTAGCGGGAGATCAACAGATACGCAGTATTTT. As protein: CASRPTSGRSTDTQYF.

The chain combines TRBV5-4 with TRBJ2-1, with 12 bases fitting TRBD2. The V segment lost 4 bases and the J segment 7 bases; nucleotides outside the gene matches: 6. There are 15 residues in the CDR3. Germline values: CDR1 SGHNT, CDR2 YYREEE (reference sequence). The CDR3 protein is CASSLRLAGANEQFF. For the CDR3, the DNA is TGTGCCAGCAGCCTCAGACTAGCGGGAGCAAATGAGCAGTTCTTC.

The chain recombines TRBV7-2 with TRBJ1-1, with D perhaps matching TRBD1 (5 bases). Germline V gene sequence: CDR1 SGHTA, CDR2 FQGNSA. Trimming pared 6 bases from V and 0 bases from J, leaving 8 bases between. There are 13 residues in the CDR3. CDR3 DNA sequence: TGTGCCAGCAGGTCAGGGATGAACACTGAAGCTTTCTTT. Protein sequence: CASRSGMNTEAFF. Using reference TRBV7-2 and TRBJ1-1 for the parts outside the CDR3, the full variable domain is GAGVSQSPSNKVTEKGKDVELRCDPISGHTALYWYRQSLGQGLEFLIYFQGNSAPDKSGLPSDRFSAERTGGSVSTLTIQRTQQEDSAVYLCASRSGMNTEAFFGQGTRLTVV.

This clone was counted a single time. The chain combines TRBV5-1 with TRBJ2-3; TRBD2 matches at 7 bases. The germline CDR1 and CDR2 sequences are SGHRS and YFSETQ. The CDR3 has 15 amino acids. V trimming: 5 bases; J trimming: 4 bases; junction bases outside the gene matches: 10. Here the CDR3 reads CASRGVTSYADTQYF. CDR3 nucleotides: TGCGCCAGCAGGGGGGTGACTAGCTATGCAGATACGCAGTATTTT.

The chain joins TRBV7-9 to TRBJ1-2, with 9 bases identical to TRBD1. This CDR3 is 16 amino acids long. Per the germline V gene, CDR1 is SEHNR and CDR2 is FQNEAQ (reference sequence). V lost 4 bases, J lost 1 base, and 7 bases stayed unmatched. CDR3 DNA: TGTGCCAGCAGCTCCTCCGGGACAGGGCTTAACTATGGCTACACCTTC. This codes for CASSSSGTGLNYGYTF.

This clone was seen just once. CDR3 protein: CASRRTGTPQETQYF. CDR3 DNA: TGTGCCAGCAGGCGAACCGGGACACCGCAAGAGACCCAGTACTTC. This chain joins TRBV5-4 and TRBJ2-5; TRBD1 is a possible D gene (6 bases). Germline-derived CDR1 and CDR2 are SGHNT and YYREEE (reference sequence). This CDR3 spans 15 amino acids. V lost 5 bases and J lost 2, with 16 bases in between.

The V gene is TRBV6-1, the J gene TRBJ2-2; the D gene is possibly TRBD1 (5 bases). Trimming removed 2 bases from V and 1 base from J, with 5 bases in between. Germline CDR1 and CDR2: MNHNS and SASEGT. The length of the CDR3 is 14 residues. For the CDR3, the DNA is TGTGCCAGCAGTGAACAGGGGAACACCGGGGAGCTGTTTTTT. The encoded protein is CASSEQGNTGELFF.

The chain combines TRBV12-2 with TRBJ1-4. TRBV12-2 represents a pseudogene. The CDR3 is made up of 16 amino acids. CDR3 amino acids: CASRLGSGGPDEKLFF. The CDR3 nucleotides are TGTGCAAGTCGCTTAGGTTCGGGGGGTCCAGATGAAAAACTGTTTTTT.